This T cell receptor (beta chain) was recorded in a study of radiotherapy plus CTLA-4 blockade in lung cancer. Study summary: Disease control was seen in approximately 30% of patients, objective responses in 15% to 20%.

With respect to this clone: The antigen is undetermined.

Study-wide results and limits: Alongside interferon-beta, early blood T cell clone dynamics were reportedly the best predictor of response. TCR clones of tumor origin grew in blood after radiotherapy plus ipilimumab.

Chemo-refractory metastatic non-small-cell lung cancer patients were treated with focal radiation plus CTLA-4 blockade with ipilimumab. Method: immunoSEQ multiplex PCR; TCRdb's copy keeps in-frame clones and lacks some. The top ten hold 4% to 6% of the sample, which has about 120,000 clones, about four fifths seen once. The sample in question was peripheral blood, obtained from a patient treated with radiotherapy plus ipilimumab. The clonotype was recovered from a human donor with non-small cell lung cancer who had a partial response to radiotherapy plus ipilimumab.

CDR3 DNA sequence: TGTGCCAGCAGTTGGACTAGTGGGGTTGGGGGCGGGGAGCTGTTTTTT. Encoded protein: CASSWTSGVGGGELFF. The rearrangement uses TRBV6-5 and TRBJ2-2; 7 bases line up with TRBD2. Germline V lookup: CDR1 MNHEY, CDR2 SVGAGI. The V and J ends lost 4 bases and 7 bases, in that order; junction bases with no gene match: 12. This CDR3 has 16 amino acids.